This T cell receptor beta chain was retrieved from a study of blood T cell dynamics during melanoma immunotherapy. Study-wide points: Immune-effector CD8+ cells best matched cell-free DNA CDR3 sequences and were most clonal.

As to time point: week 3, after first cycle of checkpoint inhibitor. Samples come from before therapy and from week 3 after the first blockade cycle. As for this clone: The antigen is undetermined.

With V trimmed by 1 base and J by 3 bases, 4 bases remained unmatched. This CDR3 contains 15 residues. From germline, CDR1 is SGHVS and CDR2 FQNEAQ. The assay received all extracted DNA from sorted CD8+ subsets. Repertoires were generated with immunoSEQ multiplex PCR, while TCRdb's copy carries only in-frame clones and drops some. Of about 16,000 clones in the sample, less than 95% were seen once. Here the sequenced sample was effector memory CD8+ T cells from blood, taken from a patient treated with checkpoint blockade. This receptor was obtained from a human donor with melanoma. V and J are TRBV7-8 and TRBJ2-7, with 9 bases that match TRBD1. The CDR3 region is CASSLDRGQGYEQYF. The DNA for the CDR3 is TGTGCCAGCAGCTTAGATAGGGGACAGGGCTACGAGCAGTACTTC.